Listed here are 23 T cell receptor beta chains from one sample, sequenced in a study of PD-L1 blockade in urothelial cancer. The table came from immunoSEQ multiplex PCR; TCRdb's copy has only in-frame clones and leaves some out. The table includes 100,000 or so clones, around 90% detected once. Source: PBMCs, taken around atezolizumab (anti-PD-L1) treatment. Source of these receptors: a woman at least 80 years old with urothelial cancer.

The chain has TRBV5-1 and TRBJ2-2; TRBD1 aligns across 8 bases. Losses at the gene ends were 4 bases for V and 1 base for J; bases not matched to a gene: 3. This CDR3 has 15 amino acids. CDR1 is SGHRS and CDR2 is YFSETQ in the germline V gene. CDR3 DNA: TGCGCCAGCAGCCCTGGGACAGGGAACACCGGGGAGCTGTTTTTT. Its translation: CASSPGTGNTGELFF.

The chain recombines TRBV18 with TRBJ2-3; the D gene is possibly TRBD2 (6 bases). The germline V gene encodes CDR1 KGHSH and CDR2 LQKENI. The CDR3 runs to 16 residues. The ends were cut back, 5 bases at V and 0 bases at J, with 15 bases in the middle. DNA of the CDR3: TGTGCCAGCTCAGCCTTGGCGGGACCGAGCACAGATACGCAGTATTTT. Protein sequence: CASSALAGPSTDTQYF.

For the CDR3, the DNA is TGCGCCAGCCAAGCGGGAGAGGTCCATGAGCAGTTCTTC. As protein: CASQAGEVHEQFF. The V and J genes are TRBV5-1 and TRBJ2-1, with TRBD2 matching over 8 bases. J was trimmed by 8 bases and V by 7 bases; bases with no gene match: 8. CDR1 and CDR2 (germline): SGHRS, YFSETQ. CDR3 length: 13 residues.

The CDR3 here is CASSQTSGKETQYF. CDR3 nucleotide sequence: TGTGCCAGCAGCCAGACTAGCGGGAAAGAGACCCAGTACTTC. The chain employs TRBV9 and TRBJ2-5, with 11 bases fitting TRBD2. With 4 bases clipped from V and 3 bases from J, the junction kept 2 bases outside the gene matches. The CDR3 spans 14 residues. Germline V gene data show CDR1 as SGDLS and CDR2 as YYNGEE.

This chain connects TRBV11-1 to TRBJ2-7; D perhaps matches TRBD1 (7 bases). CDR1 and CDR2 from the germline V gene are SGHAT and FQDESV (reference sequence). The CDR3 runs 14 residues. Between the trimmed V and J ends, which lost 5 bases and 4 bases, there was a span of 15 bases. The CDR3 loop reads CASSPGDRTYEQYF. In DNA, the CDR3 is TGTGCCAGCAGCCCGGGGGACAGAACATACGAGCAGTACTTC.

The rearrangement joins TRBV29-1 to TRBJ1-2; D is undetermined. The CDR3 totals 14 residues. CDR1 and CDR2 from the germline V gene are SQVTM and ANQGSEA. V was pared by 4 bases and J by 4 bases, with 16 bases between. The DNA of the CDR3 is TGCAGCGTTGTCCTTTGGGCAGATCCCTATGGCTACACCTTC. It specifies CSVVLWADPYGYTF.

In nucleotides, the CDR3 is TGTGCCAGTAGGATGACCCTGAATCGGGTGAACACTGAAGCTTTCTTT. This gives the protein CASRMTLNRVNTEAFF. The J gene is TRBJ1-1, the V gene TRBV19, with D uncertain. Per the germline V gene, CDR1 is LNHDA and CDR2 is SQIVND (reference sequence). V was trimmed by 6 bases and J by 0 bases, leaving 17 bases between them. The CDR3 contains 16 residues. The full variable domain, its missing parts supplied by reference TRBV19 and TRBJ1-1, is DGGITQSPKYLFRKEGQNVTLSCEQNLNHDAMYWYRQDPGQGLRLIYYSQIVNDFQKGDIAEGYSVSREKKESFPLTVTSAQKNPTAFYLCASRMTLNRVNTEAFFGQGTRLTVV.

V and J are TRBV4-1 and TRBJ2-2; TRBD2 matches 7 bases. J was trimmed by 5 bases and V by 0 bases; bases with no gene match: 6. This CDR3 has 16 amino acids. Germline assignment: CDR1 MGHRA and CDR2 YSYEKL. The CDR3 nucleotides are TGCGCCAGCAGCCAAGATTGGGAGGGCCGGACCGGGGAGCTGTTTTTT. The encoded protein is CASSQDWEGRTGELFF.

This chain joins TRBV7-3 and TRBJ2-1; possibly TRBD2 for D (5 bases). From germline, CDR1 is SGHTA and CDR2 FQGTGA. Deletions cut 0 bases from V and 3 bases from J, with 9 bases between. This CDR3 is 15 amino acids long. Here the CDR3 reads CASSLTREIYNEQFF. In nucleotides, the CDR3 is TGTGCCAGCAGCTTAACAAGGGAGATCTACAATGAGCAGTTCTTC.

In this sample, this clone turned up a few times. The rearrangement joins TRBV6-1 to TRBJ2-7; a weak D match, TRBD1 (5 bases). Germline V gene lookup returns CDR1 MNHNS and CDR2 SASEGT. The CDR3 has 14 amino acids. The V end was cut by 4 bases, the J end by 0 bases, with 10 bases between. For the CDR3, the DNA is TGTGCCAGCAGTGTAACAGGTCCCTCCTACGAGCAGTACTTC. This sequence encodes CASSVTGPSYEQYF.

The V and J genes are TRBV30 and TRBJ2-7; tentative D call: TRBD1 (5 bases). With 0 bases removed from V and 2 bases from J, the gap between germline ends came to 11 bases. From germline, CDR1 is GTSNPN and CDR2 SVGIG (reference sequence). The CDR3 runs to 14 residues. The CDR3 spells CAWSVQETAYEQYF. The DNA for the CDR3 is TGTGCCTGGAGTGTACAGGAAACGGCCTACGAGCAGTACTTC. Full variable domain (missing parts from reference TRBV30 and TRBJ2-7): SQTIHQWPATLVQPVGSPLSLECTVEGTSNPNLYWYRQAAGRGLQLLFYSVGIGQISSEVPQNLSASRPQDRQFILSSKKLLLSDSGFYLCAWSVQETAYEQYFGPGTRLTVT.

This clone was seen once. The CDR3 reads CASTGLAGGPGHEQYF. CDR3 DNA: TGCGCCAGCACGGGACTAGCGGGAGGGCCGGGGCACGAGCAGTACTTC. The V call is TRBV5-1, the J call TRBJ2-7; 16 bases align to TRBD2. CDR1 SGHRS and CDR2 YFSETQ come from the germline V gene. Unmatched junction bases numbered 8, after V lost 6 bases and J lost 5 bases. The CDR3 contains 16 residues.

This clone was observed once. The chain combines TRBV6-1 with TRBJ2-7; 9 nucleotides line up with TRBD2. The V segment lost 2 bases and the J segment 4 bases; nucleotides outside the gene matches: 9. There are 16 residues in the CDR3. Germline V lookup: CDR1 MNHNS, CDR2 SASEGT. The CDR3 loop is CASSEQVTSGWYEQYF. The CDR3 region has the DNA TGTGCCAGCAGTGAACAAGTCACTAGCGGGTGGTACGAGCAGTACTTC.

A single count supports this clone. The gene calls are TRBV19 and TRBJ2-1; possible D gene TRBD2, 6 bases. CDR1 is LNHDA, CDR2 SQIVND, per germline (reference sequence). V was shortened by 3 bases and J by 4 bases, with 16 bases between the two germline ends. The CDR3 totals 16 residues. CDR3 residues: CASSIRLAMGYNEQFF. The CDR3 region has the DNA TGTGCCAGTAGTATTCGGCTAGCGATGGGGTACAATGAGCAGTTCTTC. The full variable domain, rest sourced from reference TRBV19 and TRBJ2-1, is DGGITQSPKYLFRKEGQNVTLSCEQNLNHDAMYWYRQDPGQGLRLIYYSQIVNDFQKGDIAEGYSVSREKKESFPLTVTSAQKNPTAFYLCASSIRLAMGYNEQFFGPGTRLTVL.

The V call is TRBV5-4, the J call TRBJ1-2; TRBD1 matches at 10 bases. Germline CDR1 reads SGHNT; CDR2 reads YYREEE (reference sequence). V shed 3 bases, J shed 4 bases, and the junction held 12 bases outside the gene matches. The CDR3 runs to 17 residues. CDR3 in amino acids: CASSSTGTGAGGYGYTF. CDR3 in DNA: TGTGCCAGCAGCTCCACCGGGACAGGGGCGGGAGGCTATGGCTACACCTTC. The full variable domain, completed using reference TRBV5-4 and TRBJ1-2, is ETGVTQSPTHLIKTRGQQVTLRCSSQSGHNTVSWYQQALGQGPQFIFQYYREEENGRGNFPPRFSGLQFPNYSSELNVNALELDDSALYLCASSSTGTGAGGYGYTFGSGTRLTVV.

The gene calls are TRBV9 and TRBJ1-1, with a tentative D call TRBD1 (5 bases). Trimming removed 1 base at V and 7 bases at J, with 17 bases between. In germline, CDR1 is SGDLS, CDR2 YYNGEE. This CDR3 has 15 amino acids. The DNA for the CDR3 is TGTGCCAGCAGCGTAACGTTGGGGCTAAAGGATGAAGCTTTCTTT. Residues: CASSVTLGLKDEAFF.

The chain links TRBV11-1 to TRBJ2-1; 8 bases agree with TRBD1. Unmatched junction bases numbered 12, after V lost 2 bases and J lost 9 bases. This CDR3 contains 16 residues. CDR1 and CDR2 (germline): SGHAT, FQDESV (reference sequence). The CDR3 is CASSLSGQGAVREQFF. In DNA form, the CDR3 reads TGTGCCAGCAGCTTAAGCGGGCAGGGGGCCGTACGTGAGCAGTTCTTC.

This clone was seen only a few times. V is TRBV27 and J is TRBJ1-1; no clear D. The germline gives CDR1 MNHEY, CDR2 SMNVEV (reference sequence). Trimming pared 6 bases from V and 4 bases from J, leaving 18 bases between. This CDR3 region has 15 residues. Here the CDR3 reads CASSRIFGSPTEAFF. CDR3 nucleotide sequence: TGTGCCAGCAGCAGGATCTTTGGCTCCCCCACTGAAGCTTTCTTT.

In nucleotides, the CDR3 is TGTGCCTGGAGTGCGTGGGGCTCCCCAGATACGCAGTATTTT. Its protein is CAWSAWGSPDTQYF. V usage is TRBV30 and J usage is TRBJ2-3, with TRBD1 as a possible D gene (5 bases). The CDR3 runs 14 residues. Germline lookup yields CDR1 GTSNPN and CDR2 SVGIG (reference sequence). The germline V and J ends were trimmed by 1 base and 4 bases, with 12 bases remaining between them.

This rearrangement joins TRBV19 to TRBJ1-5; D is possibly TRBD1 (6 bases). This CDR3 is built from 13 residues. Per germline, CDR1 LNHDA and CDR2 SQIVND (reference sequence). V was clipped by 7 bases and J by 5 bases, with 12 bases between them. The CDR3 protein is CASNWQGHQPQHF. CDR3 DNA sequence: TGTGCCAGTAACTGGCAGGGGCATCAGCCCCAGCATTTT.

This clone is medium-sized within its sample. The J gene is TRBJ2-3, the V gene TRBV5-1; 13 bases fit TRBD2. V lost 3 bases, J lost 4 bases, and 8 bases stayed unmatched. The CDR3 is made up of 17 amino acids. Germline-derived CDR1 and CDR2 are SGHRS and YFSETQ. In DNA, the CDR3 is TGCGCCAGCAGCTCCGGACTAGCGGGAGAACACCCAGATACGCAGTATTTT. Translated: CASSSGLAGEHPDTQYF.

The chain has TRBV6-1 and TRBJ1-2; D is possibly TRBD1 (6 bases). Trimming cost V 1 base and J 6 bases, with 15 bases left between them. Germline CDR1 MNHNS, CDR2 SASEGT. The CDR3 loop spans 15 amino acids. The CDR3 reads CASSEVGGGRHGYTF. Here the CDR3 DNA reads TGTGCCAGCAGTGAAGTTGGGGGGGGCAGGCATGGCTACACCTTC.

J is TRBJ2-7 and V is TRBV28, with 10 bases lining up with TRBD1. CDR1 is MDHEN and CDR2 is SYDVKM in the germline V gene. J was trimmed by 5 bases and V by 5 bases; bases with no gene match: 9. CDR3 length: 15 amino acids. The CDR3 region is CASSETRDRGHEQYF. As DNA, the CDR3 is TGTGCCAGCAGTGAAACACGGGACAGGGGCCACGAGCAGTACTTC.